Presented here are 17 T cell receptor beta chains from one specimen sequenced in a study of T cell repertoires in cytomegalovirus infection. For these TCRs, the target antigens are not known. A single record per CDR3 protein comes from TCRdb applying MiXCR to the reads. The sample has about 700,000 distinct CDR3 sequences, around 35% seen once. The sample in question was cultured PBMCs, obtained from culture after CMV antigen stimulation. The source is a human donor in good health (CMV status not recorded). Some clones in this sample may be carry-over from other donors' samples.

This rearrangement joins TRBV7-2 to TRBJ2-1; TRBD2 agrees at 9 bases. J lost 6 bases, V lost 4 bases, and 7 bases had no gene match. The germline CDR1 and CDR2 sequences are SGHTA and FQGNSA. The CDR3 totals 15 residues. CDR3 in DNA: TGTGCCAGCAGCTCGCGGGAGGGGGTCCCCAATGAGCAGTTCTTC. As protein: CASSSREGVPNEQFF.

This clonotype was counted a few times. V gene TRBV6-5 combines with J gene TRBJ1-6, with TRBD1 matching 8 bases. The CDR3 contains 14 residues. Germline loops: CDR1 MNHEY, CDR2 SVGAGI. After removal of 5 bases from V and 9 bases from J, the junction contained 6 bases not matched to a gene. The CDR3 loop reads CASSGDRFGSPLHF. In nucleotides, the CDR3 is TGTGCCAGCAGTGGGGACAGGTTTGGTTCACCCCTCCACTTT.

This clonotype has only one observation. V gene TRBV28 combines with J gene TRBJ1-2; D gene unclear. Germline-derived CDR1 and CDR2 are MDHEN and SYDVKM. The germline V and J ends were trimmed by 3 bases and 6 bases, with 11 bases remaining between them. The length of the CDR3 is 13 residues. CDR3: CASSFEQRHGYTF. The CDR3 DNA reads as TGTGCCAGCAGTTTTGAGCAGAGACATGGCTACACCTTC.

The chain joins TRBV12-3 or TRBV12-4 to TRBJ1-2, with 10 bases lining up with TRBD1. The V gene end was trimmed by 3 bases and the J gene end by 7 bases; junction bases not matched to a gene: 8. This CDR3 comprises 15 residues. In nucleotides, the CDR3 is TGTGCCAGCAGTTTGTTGGGACAGGGGTTGCCTGGCTACACCTTC. Protein product: CASSLLGQGLPGYTF.

The gene calls are TRBV7-4 and TRBJ2-2, with 8 bases aligning to TRBD2. The V gene's germline CDR1 is SGHVT and CDR2 SQSDAQ. J gave up 0 bases and V 7 bases, and 4 bases lay outside the gene matches. CDR3 size: 15 residues. The CDR3, as DNA: TGTGCCAGCATCGGGGGGGGCCCGAACACCGGGGAGCTGTTTTTT. Translation: CASIGGGPNTGELFF.

This chain connects TRBV28 to TRBJ2-3; 9 bases are a match to TRBD2. V dropped 7 bases and J dropped 1; count of bases not matched to a gene: 6. CDR1 and CDR2 from the germline V gene are MDHEN and SYDVKM. The CDR3 extends over 15 amino acids. The CDR3, as DNA: TGTGCCAGCACCGTAGCGGGAGCCCGCACAGATACGCAGTATTTT. It codes for CASTVAGARTDTQYF.

The chain employs TRBV28 and TRBJ2-7; D is possibly TRBD2 (6 bases). Looked up from germline, CDR1 is MDHEN and CDR2 is SYDVKM. Trimming pared 5 bases from V and 6 bases from J, leaving 23 bases between. The length of the CDR3 is 16 residues. This chain's CDR3 is CASSTNPVWGDAEQYF. For the CDR3, the DNA is TGTGCCAGCAGTACCAACCCAGTTTGGGGGGACGCCGAGCAGTACTTC.

This clonotype occurred a few times. This chain connects TRBV10-3 to TRBJ1-1; 7 bases line up with TRBD1. This CDR3 contains 16 residues. Germline CDR1 reads ENHRY; CDR2 reads SYGVKD. With 0 bases clipped from V and 11 bases from J, the junction kept 15 bases outside the gene matches. CDR3 coding DNA: TGTGCCATCAGTGAGTCGCGACAGGGTAGCGTACGTGGGGCTTTCTTT. This codes for CAISESRQGSVRGAFF.

The chain couples TRBV6-5 to TRBJ2-1, with 13 bases that match TRBD2. The CDR3 covers 17 residues. Germline trimming cut 4 bases from V and 5 bases from J; bases unmatched to any gene: 8. Germline CDR1 reads MNHEY; CDR2 reads SVGAGI. The CDR3 is CASSFDGLAGVHNEQFF. The DNA of the CDR3 is TGTGCCAGCAGTTTTGACGGACTAGCGGGAGTTCACAATGAGCAGTTCTTC.

This clonotype showed up many times. The rearrangement links TRBV7-2 to TRBJ1-2; no definite D call. V was cut by 1 base and J by 0 bases, with 12 bases left in between. The CDR3 is 16 amino acids. The V gene's germline CDR1 is SGHTA and CDR2 FQGNSA. CDR3 coding DNA: TGTGCCAGCAGCTTAGGGGGAAACGGAGCTAACTATGGCTACACCTTC. Protein sequence: CASSLGGNGANYGYTF.

The chain uses TRBV2 and TRBJ2-7, with a weak D call TRBD2 (6 bases). This CDR3 contains 15 residues. The V gene's germline CDR1 is SNHLY and CDR2 FYNNEI. The V end was cut by 2 bases, the J end by 3 bases, with 14 bases between. CDR3 region: CASSEFPTSSYEQYF. The DNA of the CDR3 is TGTGCCAGCAGTGAATTCCCGACTAGTAGCTACGAGCAGTACTTC.

Only a few counts were recorded for this clonotype. The chain joins TRBV7-8 to TRBJ1-2, with 8 positions matching TRBD1. The trim removed 4 bases at V and 1 base at J, leaving 5 bases unmatched. The CDR3 extends over 15 amino acids. CDR1 SGHVS and CDR2 FQNEAQ come from the germline V gene. The DNA for the CDR3 is TGTGCCAGCAGCTCAGGGGGCCGTGATAACTATGGCTACACCTTC. It is translated as CASSSGGRDNYGYTF.

This chain connects TRBV19 to TRBJ2-7; 9 nucleotides align to TRBD1. The CDR3 runs 20 residues. V shed 5 bases, J shed 2 bases, and the junction held 22 bases outside the gene matches. The germline V gene has CDR1 LNHDA and CDR2 SQIVND (reference sequence). CDR3 in amino acids: CASSPKVQGASKSWAYEQYF. The CDR3 region has the DNA TGTGCCAGTAGTCCAAAAGTACAGGGGGCGAGTAAGTCGTGGGCCTACGAGCAGTACTTC.

This clonotype was found a few times. V gene TRBV12-3 or TRBV12-4 combines with J gene TRBJ2-2; TRBD2 matches at 11 bases. This CDR3 comprises 15 residues. Germline trimming cut 0 bases from V and 6 bases from J; bases unmatched to any gene: 0. CDR3 protein: CASSLAGLAAGELFF. In nucleotides, the CDR3 is TGTGCCAGCAGTTTAGCGGGACTAGCGGCCGGGGAGCTGTTTTTT.

This chain links TRBV12-3 or TRBV12-4 with TRBJ2-7, with D hard to call. The CDR3 covers 15 residues. V dropped 2 bases and J dropped 3 bases, with 14 bases sitting between them. This CDR3 reads CASSLPCWALYEQYF. CDR3 DNA: TGTGCCAGCAGTTTACCATGCTGGGCCCTCTACGAGCAGTACTTC.

This chain uses TRBV18 with TRBJ2-1; possible D gene TRBD2, 7 bases. This CDR3 has 17 residues. CDR1 and CDR2 (germline): KGHSH, LQKENI. Trimming shortened V by 2 bases and J by 9 bases, and 23 bases separated the two germline ends. CDR3 in DNA: TGTGCCAGCTCACCATACCTGGGAGGGGGTGAGGACAGTGAGCAGTTCTTC. It codes for CASSPYLGGGEDSEQFF. The full variable domain, rest sourced from reference TRBV18 and TRBJ2-1, is NAGVMQNPRHLVRRRGQEARLRCSPMKGHSHVYWYRQLPEEGLKFMVYLQKENIIDESGMPKERFSAEFPKEGPSILRIQQVVRGDSAAYFCASSPYLGGGEDSEQFFGPGTRLTVL.

This clonotype turned up a few times. The V and J genes are TRBV6-1 and TRBJ1-6; weak D call: TRBD1 (5 bases). Per the germline V gene, CDR1 is MNHNS and CDR2 is SASEGT. Trimming left V 10 bases short and J 6 bases short, with 19 bases between. The CDR3 has 15 amino acids. CDR3 region: CAIRRDPRINSPLHF. The CDR3, as DNA: TGTGCCATACGTCGGGACCCACGAATTAATTCACCCCTCCACTTT.